The rows below give T cell receptor beta chains drawn from one sample of a study of graft-versus-host responses after intestinal transplantation. No antigen is known for these receptors. Repertoires were generated with immunoSEQ multiplex PCR, while TCRdb's copy carries only in-frame clones and drops some. The sample has tens of thousands of clones; approximately 90% are singletons. This specimen was unstimulated CD8+ T cells sorted from spleen or lymph node cells, taken before transplant. The receptors originated from a human donor who was the organ donor for an intestinal transplant. Both conserved end residues are part of each CDR3. Fields, in order: clone size, J gene, D gene, V gene, CDR3 protein, CDR3 DNA. D genes are given only for firm matches. Clone size is stated in some rows and not others, as once, few, many or a class when expanded.

. | TRBJ1-5 | . | TRBV10-1 | CASSEGGYSNQPQHF | TGCGCCAGCAGTGAAGGGGGTTATAGCAATCAGCCCCAGCATTTT
. | TRBJ2-5 | TRBD2 | TRBV29-1 | CSVVQGREVQETQYF | TGCAGCGTTGTCCAAGGCCGGGAGGTTCAAGAGACCCAGTACTTC
once | TRBJ2-7 | TRBD2 | TRBV11-2 | CASSQTAGVWYEQYF | TGTGCCAGCAGCCAGACGGCGGGAGTATGGTACGAGCAGTACTTC
. | TRBJ2-2 | . | TRBV7-8 | CASSFSRGKNTGELFF | TGTGCCAGCAGCTTCTCTCGGGGGAAGAACACCGGGGAGCTGTTTTTT
. | TRBJ2-1 | TRBD2 | TRBV6-5 | CASSYGTSGRWNEQFF | TGTGCCAGCAGTTACGGGACTAGCGGGAGATGGAATGAGCAGTTCTTC
. | TRBJ2-7 | . | TRBV2 | CASLPQGPYEQYF | TGTGCCAGCCTCCCGCAGGGCCCCTACGAGCAGTACTTC
. | TRBJ2-2 | TRBD2 | TRBV7-3 | CASSLKSGGRAGELFF | TGTGCCAGCAGCTTAAAGTCGGGCGGGAGGGCCGGGGAGCTGTTTTTT
. | TRBJ2-3 | TRBD2 | TRBV9 | CASSAGTSGSTDTQYF | TGTGCCAGCAGCGCCGGGACTAGCGGTAGCACAGATACGCAGTATTTT
few | TRBJ2-2 | TRBD1 | TRBV27 | CASSLLTGQGNTGELFF | TGTGCCAGCAGCCTACTTACCGGACAGGGTAACACCGGGGAGCTGTTTTTT
. | TRBJ2-7 | TRBD2 | TRBV2 | CASGAGGVYEQYF | TGTGCCAGCGGCGCGGGAGGGGTCTACGAGCAGTACTTC
. | TRBJ2-6 | . | TRBV7-9 | CASSVRQLNVLTF | TGTGCCAGCAGCGTGAGACAGCTCAACGTCCTGACTTTC
. | TRBJ2-7 | . | TRBV10-2 | CASMTGAAYEQYF | TGCGCCAGCATGACAGGTGCCGCCTACGAGCAGTACTTC
. | TRBJ2-2 | TRBD2 | TRBV29-1 | CSVEGLAVTGELFF | TGCAGCGTGGAAGGACTAGCGGTCACCGGGGAGCTGTTTTTT
. | TRBJ1-1 | . | TRBV2 | CASSVPRRGGTEAFF | TGTGCCAGCAGTGTACCCCGACGAGGGGGCACTGAAGCTTTCTTT
. | TRBJ1-4 | TRBD1 | TRBV28 | CASSPSQSGQRIFF | TGTGCCAGCAGTCCGAGCCAGTCGGGACAGAGAATCTTTTTT
. | TRBJ2-7 | . | TRBV7-3 | CASSLLRLERHEQYF | TGTGCCAGCAGCTTACTTCGACTGGAACGACACGAGCAGTACTTC
. | TRBJ2-5 | TRBD2 | TRBV7-9 | CASSLFSGLAQETQYF | TGTGCCAGCAGCTTATTTTCCGGACTAGCGCAAGAGACCCAGTACTTC
. | TRBJ1-1 | . | TRBV4-3 | CASSQAAYLDAGNTEAFF | TGCGCCAGCAGCCAAGCGGCTTATTTGGACGCGGGGAACACTGAAGCTTTCTTT